The 10 T cell receptor beta chains reported below all come from one sample, sequenced in a study of T-cell reconstitution after alpha-beta-depleted transplantation in children. Preparation of the TCRbeta library was carried out with unique molecular identifiers. MiXCR, run by TCRdb on the PCR reads, gives a single entry per CDR3 protein. The repertoire has approximately 240,000 distinct CDR3 sequences, 9.5% to 13% of them found once; the top ten carry about 28%. The sequences come from PBMCs, collected before TCRalphabeta/CD19-depleted stem cell transplant. The receptors here all came from a child younger than two with acute myeloid leukemia, due to receive a stem cell transplant.

This clonotype showed up many times. V and J are TRBV19 and TRBJ1-1, with D unresolved. CDR3 size: 15 residues. CDR1 LNHDA and CDR2 SQIVND come from the germline V gene (reference sequence). Trimming cost V 8 bases and J 4 bases, with 20 bases left between them. CDR3 loop: CASCSFAVRSTEAFF. For the CDR3, the DNA is TGTGCCAGTTGTTCCTTCGCTGTAAGGAGCACTGAAGCTTTCTTT.

This clonotype was counted at least ten times. The chain couples TRBV2 to TRBJ2-1; TRBD2 agrees at 14 bases. CDR1 is SNHLY and CDR2 is FYNNEI in the germline V gene. V was clipped by 7 bases and J by 5 bases; unmatched bases: 1. This CDR3 contains 14 residues. CDR3 nucleotide sequence: TGTGCCAGCAAGGGACTAGCGGGAGACAATGAGCAGTTCTTC. It codes for CASKGLAGDNEQFF. The whole variable domain, remainder taken from reference TRBV2 and TRBJ2-1, is EPEVTQTPSHQVTQMGQEVILRCVPISNHLYFYWYRQILGQKVEFLVSFYNNEISEKSEIFDDQFSVERPDGSNFTLKIRSTKLEDSAMYFCASKGLAGDNEQFFGPGTRLTVL.

This clonotype was recorded at least ten times. The V and J genes are TRBV20-1 and TRBJ1-4, with D tentatively TRBD1 (5 bases). V was pared by 3 bases and J by 3 bases, with 14 bases between. Germline CDR1 and CDR2: DFQATT and SNEGSKA (reference sequence). The CDR3 totals 15 residues. The CDR3 is CSASLQGWANEKLFF. As DNA, the CDR3 is TGCAGTGCTAGCCTTCAGGGCTGGGCTAATGAAAAACTGTTTTTT.

This clonotype was counted many times. The J gene is TRBJ1-4, the V gene TRBV10-3, with no clear D. V gave up 3 bases and J gave up 2 bases, with 10 bases separating them. The CDR3 has 15 amino acids. CDR1 and CDR2 from the germline V gene are ENHRY and SYGVKD. The CDR3 sequence is CAISDTLLTNEKLFF. The CDR3 DNA reads as TGTGCCATCAGTGACACCTTACTGACTAATGAAAAACTGTTTTTT.

In this sample, this clonotype turned up many times. The rearrangement joins TRBV6-1 to TRBJ2-5; TRBD1 agrees at 8 bases. V lost 5 bases to trimming and J lost 5 bases; unmatched junction nucleotides: 7. The CDR3 spans 14 residues. Germline V gene sequence: CDR1 MNHNS, CDR2 SASEGT. The CDR3 DNA sequence: TGTGCCAGCAGTCTAAGGACAGGGCGGGAGACCCAGTACTTC. Translation: CASSLRTGRETQYF.

This clonotype was seen many times. V usage is TRBV3-1 and J usage is TRBJ2-3; TRBD2 matches 9 bases. The CDR3 runs 13 residues. Germline lookup yields CDR1 LGHDT and CDR2 YNNKEL (reference sequence). With V trimmed by 10 bases and J by 7 bases, 9 bases remained unmatched. The CDR3 bases are TGTGCCACCGCGGGGACTAGCAGTTATACGCAGTATTTT. Its translation is CATAGTSSYTQYF.

In this sample, this clonotype turned up many times. The gene calls are TRBV25-1 and TRBJ2-5; D ambiguous. This CDR3 is built from 13 residues. Germline loops: CDR1 MGHDK, CDR2 SYGVNS. The ends were cut back, 1 base at V and 4 bases at J, with 7 bases in the middle. The chain's CDR3 is CASSESPLETQYF. The DNA for the CDR3 is TGTGCCAGCAGTGAATCTCCATTAGAGACCCAGTACTTC.

With regard to this clonotype: At one boundary the junction diverges from the germline segment, which might be a read error. J is TRBJ2-1 and V is TRBV4-2; TRBD2 matches at 13 bases. Germline loops: CDR1 LGHNA, CDR2 YNFKEQ. The CDR3 totals 16 residues. The CDR3: CASSPGTSGVYNEQSF. The DNA of the CDR3 is TGTGCCAGCAGCCCCGGGACTAGCGGGGTCTACAATGAGCAGTCCTTC.

This clonotype appeared many times. The CDR3 nucleotides are TGCAGTGCTAGAGATCTGGGGAACGGGAGCCCCGGGGAGCTGTTTTTT. This codes for CSARDLGNGSPGELFF. V usage is TRBV20-1 and J usage is TRBJ2-2; a weak D match, TRBD2 (6 bases). Per germline, CDR1 DFQATT and CDR2 SNEGSKA (reference sequence). V lost 0 bases and J 6 bases, leaving 17 bases between the germline ends. The CDR3 length is 16 residues.

This clonotype came up many times. CDR3 loop: CSARETNQPQHF. DNA for the CDR3: TGCAGTGCTAGAGAGACCAATCAGCCCCAGCATTTT. The rearrangement links TRBV20-1 to TRBJ1-5, with D hard to call. The length of the CDR3 is 12 residues. Germline loops: CDR1 DFQATT, CDR2 SNEGSKA (reference sequence). Deletions cut 0 bases from V and 3 bases from J, with 3 bases between.